This TCR beta chain emerged from a study of cytomegalovirus exposure and HLA in healthy donors. Study at large: The early release's HLA-typed donors yielded 65 million to 85 million unique TCRs. Study-level findings and limits: A previous analysis found most TCR beta V segments productive roughly 87% or roughly 30% of the time. Later analysis identified 16,951 TCR beta sequences associated with HLA alleles, using a false discovery rate threshold of 0.05. As confirmed in vitro, three CMV-associated chains were specific for CMV antigens.

In the case of this clone: Its target is not known.

Primers: 60 Vbeta forward and 13 Jbeta reverse. Sequencing was performed with immunoSEQ multiplex PCR; in TCRdb, only in-frame clones are kept and a portion is missing. The sample holds 100,000 to 150,000 clones, around 85% seen once. The specimen sequenced was PBMCs. The receptor was isolated from a boy younger than 18 in good health and CMV-seronegative.

As DNA, the CDR3 is TGCGCCAGCAGCTTGGCGGCGACAGGCTCCTACGAGCAGTACTTC. This translates into CASSLAATGSYEQYF. This chain uses TRBV5-1 with TRBJ2-7; a possible D gene is TRBD1 (6 bases). V gave up 0 bases and J gave up 0 bases, with 10 bases separating them. The CDR3 runs to 15 residues. CDR1 is SGHRS, CDR2 YFSETQ, per germline.